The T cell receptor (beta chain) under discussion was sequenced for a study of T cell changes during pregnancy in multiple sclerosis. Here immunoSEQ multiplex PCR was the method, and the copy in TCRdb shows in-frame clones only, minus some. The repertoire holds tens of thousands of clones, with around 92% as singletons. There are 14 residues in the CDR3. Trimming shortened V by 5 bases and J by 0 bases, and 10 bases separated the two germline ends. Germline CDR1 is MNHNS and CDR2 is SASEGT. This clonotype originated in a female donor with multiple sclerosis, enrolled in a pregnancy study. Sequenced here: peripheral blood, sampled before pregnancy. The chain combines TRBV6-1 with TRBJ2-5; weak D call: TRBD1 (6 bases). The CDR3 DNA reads TGTGCCAGCAGTCTAGACAGGAACCAAGAGACCCAGTACTTC. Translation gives CASSLDRNQETQYF.